This T cell receptor beta chain originates from a study of cytotoxic CD8 clonotypes in ibrutinib-treated CLL. This CDR3 is 14 amino acids long. V lost 6 bases to trimming and J lost 1 base, with 12 bases between them. CDR1 is MNHEY, CDR2 SVGAGI, per germline. Deep sequencing aimed at 1 in 200,000 to 1 in 1 million T cells' resolution. Repertoires were generated with immunoSEQ multiplex PCR, while TCRdb's copy carries only in-frame clones and drops some. The repertoire includes tens of thousands of clones, 54% of them detected once, and more than 20% sits in the top ten. TCR beta libraries used roughly 2.2 micrograms of genomic DNA from cryopreserved PBMCs. As regards this clone: Antigen specificity is unknown.

Notes on the study in general: At baseline, clonality was higher than in age-matched healthy donors and correlated with CD8+ counts.

The TCR sequence derives from a human donor with chronic lymphocytic leukemia. This chain uses TRBV6-5 with TRBJ1-1, with TRBD1 as a possible D gene (6 bases). Here the sequenced sample was PBMCs, taken at disease progression, from a patient treated with ibrutinib. The CDR3 here is CASSLGQKNTEAFF. The CDR3 DNA is TGTGCCAGCAGCCTCGGACAGAAGAACACTGAAGCTTTCTTT.